The next 7 T cell receptor beta chains were all read from a single sample in a study of shared clonotypes between healthy human individuals. Sequencing used immunoSEQ multiplex PCR; TCRdb keeps in-frame clones, though not all of them. This sample yields approximately 2,300,000 clones, of which roughly 92% are seen a single time; around 0.35% belongs to the top ten. Sequencing used naive CD4+ T cells from PBMCs. Subset reported: CD45RA+ positively selected. Receptor source: a man between 18 and 29 years old in good health. Some clones in this sample may be carry-over from other donors' samples.

The rearrangement joins TRBV15 to TRBJ2-1, with a tentative D call TRBD2 (5 bases). The ends were cut back, 1 base at V and 4 bases at J, with 14 bases in the middle. Germline V CDR1 and CDR2: LNHNV, YYDKDF (reference sequence). CDR3 length equals 16 residues. The CDR3 sequence: CATSRVPPPGYNEQFF. The CDR3 DNA sequence: TGTGCCACCAGCAGAGTCCCTCCACCGGGATACAATGAGCAGTTCTTC. The full variable domain, with the rest looked up from reference TRBV15 and TRBJ2-1, is DAMVIQNPRYQVTQFGKPVTLSCSQTLNHNVMYWYQQKSSQAPKLLFHYYDKDFNNEADTPDNFQSRRPNTSFCFLDIRSPGLGDTAMYLCATSRVPPPGYNEQFFGPGTRLTVL.

This chain connects TRBV23-1 to TRBJ2-3, with 7 bases fitting TRBD1. TRBV23-1 is an ORF for which the function is uncertain. V shed 3 bases, J shed 2 bases, and the junction held 11 bases outside the gene matches. The CDR3 runs 17 residues. CDR3 DNA: TGCGCCAGCAGTCATTATTCCGGACAGGTCTACACAGATACGCAGTATTTT. Protein sequence: CASSHYSGQVYTDTQYF.

This clone occurred once. CDR3 residues: CASSGPRGRGSYEQYF. CDR3 DNA sequence: TGTGCCAGTAGTGGCCCGAGGGGCCGCGGCTCCTACGAGCAGTACTTC. The gene calls are TRBV19 and TRBJ2-7; either TRBD1 or TRBD2 may fit D (5 bases each). Germline CDR1 and CDR2: LNHDA and SQIVND (reference sequence). Trimming cost V 5 bases and J 0 bases, with 17 bases left between them. The CDR3 covers 16 residues.

The J gene is TRBJ1-2, the V gene TRBV27; 9 nucleotides agree with TRBD1. Germline assignment: CDR1 MNHEY and CDR2 SMNVEV (reference sequence). The CDR3 is made up of 13 amino acids. V lost 6 bases, J lost 8 bases, and 7 bases stayed unmatched. CDR3 region: CASRKQGANGYTF. The CDR3 DNA sequence: TGTGCCAGCAGGAAACAGGGGGCTAACGGCTACACCTTC.

The V call is TRBV29-1, the J call TRBJ2-1; D is unresolved. There are 14 residues in the CDR3. V dropped 1 base and J dropped 5 bases, with 12 bases sitting between them. Germline V gives CDR1 SQVTM, CDR2 ANQGSEA. CDR3 residues: CSVEGAKDHNEQFF. CDR3 coding DNA: TGCAGCGTTGAAGGGGCTAAGGACCACAATGAGCAGTTCTTC.

This clone came up once. V gene TRBV19 combines with J gene TRBJ1-2; D gene unclear. The CDR3 covers 9 residues. The germline gives CDR1 LNHDA, CDR2 SQIVND (reference sequence). V shed 7 bases and J shed 6 bases, with 3 bases lying between them. CDR3 coding DNA: TGTGCCAGTAAAAATGGCTACACCTTC. It yields the protein CASKNGYTF.

V gene TRBV7-9 combines with J gene TRBJ2-5; D uncertain. Looked up from germline, CDR1 is SEHNR and CDR2 is FQNEAQ (reference sequence). The V gene lost 6 bases and the J gene lost 5 bases, with 7 bases spanning the gap. The CDR3 contains 11 residues. CDR3 sequence: CASRLRETQYF. The CDR3, as DNA: TGTGCCAGCAGACTAAGGGAGACCCAGTACTTC. The variable domain in full, with the rest retrieved from reference TRBV7-9 and TRBJ2-5, is DTGVSQNPRHKITKRGQNVTFRCDPISEHNRLYWYRQTLGQGPEFLTYFQNEAQLEKSRLLSDRFSAERPKGSFSTLEIQRTEQGDSAMYLCASRLRETQYFGPGTRLLVL.